What follows are 18 T cell receptor beta chains derived from one specimen sequenced in a study of T-cell reconstitution after alpha-beta-depleted transplantation in children. A library of TCRbeta sequences, prepared with unique molecular identifiers, was generated. MiXCR was run by TCRdb on the PCR reads, yielding one entry per CDR3 protein. The sample records about 600,000 distinct CDR3 sequences, roughly 13% being singletons. This sample comprised PBMCs, mostly from graft donor cells, obtained 360 days after TCRalphabeta/CD19-depleted stem cell transplant. Receptors originate from a male patient younger than 18 who had a stem cell transplant for acute myeloid leukemia, so the T cells may come from the graft donor.

In this sample, this clonotype turned up a few times. The J gene is TRBJ2-5, the V gene TRBV7-8, with D possibly TRBD1 on 6 matching bases. The CDR3 consists of 15 residues. Between the trimmed V and J ends, which lost 0 bases and 5 bases, there was a span of 13 bases. Germline loops: CDR1 SGHVS, CDR2 FQNEAQ. CDR3 nucleotide sequence: TGTGCCAGCAGCTTAGCTCAGGGGACGATTGAGACCCAGTACTTC. This codes for CASSLAQGTIETQYF.

This clonotype has just a few counts. The chain carries TRBV7-9 and TRBJ2-1; D call uncertain. V was pared by 5 bases and J by 15 bases, with 5 bases between. There are 8 residues in the CDR3. From germline, CDR1 is SEHNR and CDR2 FQNEAQ (reference sequence). The CDR3 sequence is CASSPLFF. In DNA, the CDR3 is TGTGCCAGCAGCCCCTTGTTCTTC.

The chain carries TRBV7-8 and TRBJ2-1; no reliable D call. V gave up 5 bases and J gave up 14 bases, with 16 bases separating them. CDR1 and CDR2 (germline): SGHVS, FQNEAQ. The CDR3 has 12 amino acids. The CDR3 bases are TGTGCCAGCAGCAACTTAGTAGGGATAGAGTTCTTC. It is translated as CASSNLVGIEFF.

This clonotype was detected ten times or more. The chain links TRBV7-8 to TRBJ2-7; TRBD1 might be the D (6 bases). The ends were cut back, 2 bases at V and 1 base at J, with 9 bases in the middle. Per the germline V gene, CDR1 is SGHVS and CDR2 is FQNEAQ. CDR3 length: 14 amino acids. CDR3 nucleotide sequence: TGTGCCAGCAGCTTACAGGGGCCATCCTACGAGCAGTACTTC. Residues: CASSLQGPSYEQYF.

In this sample, this clonotype turned up a few times. The rearrangement joins TRBV28 to TRBJ2-3; possibly TRBD1 for D (5 bases). Per the germline V gene, CDR1 is MDHEN and CDR2 is SYDVKM. This CDR3 has 16 residues. Trimming left V 8 bases short and J 1 base short, with 19 bases between. CDR3 residues: CASYSNIPRGTDTQYF. Here the CDR3 DNA reads TGTGCCAGCTATAGCAACATCCCCAGGGGCACAGATACGCAGTATTTT.

For this clonotype: Being one base from a much bigger clone, this may be a read error. This is likely a read error, given that the CDR3 carries no conserved phenylalanine or tryptophan at its end. The CDR3 coding sequence is TGTGCCAGCAGCGCTAGCGGGAGGGCCTGGTCAAATGAGCAGTTCTAC. It is translated as CASSASGRAWSNEQFY. The V call is TRBV7-2, the J call TRBJ2-1; 12 bases are a match to TRBD2. The V gene end was trimmed by 5 bases and the J gene end by 7 bases; junction bases not matched to a gene: 9. Germline V gives CDR1 SGHTA, CDR2 FQGNSA. This CDR3 region has 16 residues.

The chain links TRBV27 to TRBJ1-5; unclear D gene. Germline assignment: CDR1 MNHEY and CDR2 SMNVEV (reference sequence). Trimming took off 8 bases at V and 2 bases at J, with 16 bases between the two ends. The CDR3 extends over 15 amino acids. The CDR3 DNA reads as TGTGCCAGCTTTCGTGGGCGGAGAGGCAATCAGCCCCAGCATTTT. As protein: CASFRGRRGNQPQHF.

This chain connects TRBV5-1 to TRBJ2-7; perhaps D is TRBD1 or TRBD2 (5 bases each). Trimming cost V 5 bases and J 6 bases, with 18 bases left between them. Per the germline V gene, CDR1 is SGHRS and CDR2 is YFSETQ. The CDR3 runs 14 residues. CDR3 in amino acids: CASRFDGARGEQYF. The CDR3 bases are TGCGCCAGCAGATTCGACGGGGCGAGAGGCGAGCAGTACTTC.

The gene calls are TRBV28 and TRBJ1-4; 8 bases line up with TRBD1. Trimming removed 8 bases from V and 5 bases from J; junction bases left unmatched: 1. The germline V gene encodes CDR1 MDHEN and CDR2 SYDVKM. The CDR3 runs 12 residues. DNA for the CDR3: TGTGCCAGCTGGACAGGGAATGAAAAACTGTTTTTT. It yields the protein CASWTGNEKLFF.

This clonotype has a count of ten or more. V is TRBV6-5 and J is TRBJ2-5; 8 bases are shared with TRBD1. The V segment lost 1 base and the J segment 2 bases; nucleotides outside the gene matches: 3. Germline V gives CDR1 MNHEY, CDR2 SVGAGI. The length of the CDR3 is 15 residues. The CDR3 loop reads CASSYYRQGQETQYF. The CDR3, as DNA: TGTGCCAGCAGTTACTATCGACAGGGGCAAGAGACCCAGTACTTC.

This clonotype showed up just a few times. V is TRBV20-1 and J is TRBJ1-2, with 8 bases lining up with TRBD1. Germline-derived CDR1 and CDR2 are DFQATT and SNEGSKA (reference sequence). V lost 2 bases to trimming and J lost 4 bases; unmatched junction nucleotides: 3. This CDR3 has 13 amino acids. The CDR3 is CSARQGASYGYTF. The CDR3 DNA is TGCAGTGCTAGACAGGGGGCCAGCTATGGCTACACCTTC.

The sample holds a few counts of this clonotype. The rearrangement joins TRBV7-9 to TRBJ2-4, with 9 bases matching TRBD2. Germline CDR1 SEHNR, CDR2 FQNEAQ (reference sequence). There are 16 residues in the CDR3. V shed 8 bases and J 8 bases; nucleotides not matched to a gene: 16. The CDR3 bases are TGTGCCAGCTCCCTAGCCGGCGGGAGGGCCAGGGACATTCAGTACTTC. Translation gives CASSLAGGRARDIQYF.

This clonotype was observed at least ten times. The chain links TRBV7-8 to TRBJ1-1, with a tentative D call TRBD1 (5 bases). CDR3 length: 14 amino acids. V lost 0 bases and J 3 bases, leaving 8 bases between the germline ends. Germline V gene sequence: CDR1 SGHVS, CDR2 FQNEAQ. The CDR3 coding sequence is TGTGCCAGCAGCTTAGCGTTCAGGGACACTGAAGCTTTCTTT. It codes for CASSLAFRDTEAFF.

This clonotype was observed many times. The V gene is TRBV7-9, the J gene TRBJ2-7; TRBD1 matches 8 bases. The V and J ends lost 5 bases and 4 bases, in that order; junction bases with no gene match: 13. CDR1 and CDR2 from the germline V gene are SEHNR and FQNEAQ (reference sequence). There are 16 residues in the CDR3. The CDR3 is CASSPKGTGSFYEQYF. In DNA, the CDR3 is TGTGCCAGCAGCCCGAAAGGGACAGGTAGTTTTTACGAGCAGTACTTC.

This clonotype was found a few times. J is TRBJ2-7 and V is TRBV25-1, with D perhaps assigned TRBD1 or TRBD2 (7 bases each). Between the trimmed V and J ends, which lost 5 bases and 3 bases, there was a span of 14 bases. Germline V CDR1 and CDR2: MGHDK, SYGVNS. There are 14 residues in the CDR3. For the CDR3, the DNA is TGTGCCAGCAGTAAAACAGGGGACTACTACGAGCAGTACTTC. Protein sequence: CASSKTGDYYEQYF.

This chain joins TRBV28 and TRBJ2-5, with a weak D call TRBD1 (6 bases). Germline lookup yields CDR1 MDHEN and CDR2 SYDVKM. Trimming took off 6 bases at V and 8 bases at J, with 28 bases between the two ends. The length of the CDR3 is 17 residues. The CDR3, as DNA: TGTGCCAGCAGATCCGTGGACGGACAGTTAAGCAAGCGCACCCAGTACTTC. Residues: CASRSVDGQLSKRTQYF.

This clonotype came up a few times. This rearrangement joins TRBV11-3 to TRBJ2-2; D perhaps matches TRBD1 (5 bases). Trimming shortened V by 5 bases and J by 4 bases, and 11 bases separated the two germline ends. Germline CDR1 reads SGHNT; CDR2 reads YENEEA. CDR3 length: 14 amino acids. The CDR3 region has the DNA TGTGCCAGCAGCCCACAGGCAAGCACCGGGGAGCTGTTTTTT. Protein product: CASSPQASTGELFF.

This chain connects TRBV11-1 to TRBJ2-1, with 8 bases fitting TRBD2. Germline assignment: CDR1 SGHAT and CDR2 FQDESV (reference sequence). With V trimmed by 4 bases and J by 8 bases, 7 bases remained unmatched. There are 14 residues in the CDR3. CDR3 residues: CASSSRTSFYEQFF. CDR3 bases: TGTGCCAGCAGCTCCCGGACTAGCTTCTATGAGCAGTTCTTC.